Listed here are 6 T cell receptor beta chains from one sample, sequenced in a study of cytomegalovirus exposure and HLA in healthy donors (dated by TCRdb to 2016 to 2017). Library creation used the immunoSEQ multiplex PCR assay. The multiplex PCR relied on a mix of 60 forward primers for TCR Vbeta segments and 13 reverse primers for TCR Jbeta segments. The source is immuneACCESS, and TCRdb retained only in-frame sequences with V and J called. Part of the clones is not carried over; for the studies checked, unresolved V genes explain less than half of this, and the remainder is unexplained. This sample has roughly 120,000 clones in its table, and roughly three quarters of those were observed once. The ten largest make up around 1.7% of the sample. Source material: PBMCs. The receptors were sampled from a woman between 18 and 29 years old in good health and CMV-seronegative.

CDR3 bases: TGTGCCAGCAGTTACCAGGGCAATCAGCCCCAGCATTTT. This encodes CASSYQGNQPQHF. The chain combines TRBV6-5 with TRBJ1-5; the D is unclear. V lost 2 bases to trimming and J lost 2 bases, with 4 bases between them. The V gene's germline CDR1 is MNHEY and CDR2 SVGAGI. The CDR3 consists of 13 residues.

The chain is built from TRBV27 and TRBJ1-1, with 9 bases that match TRBD1. The V segment lost 4 bases and the J segment 7 bases; nucleotides outside the gene matches: 4. Germline CDR1 MNHEY, CDR2 SMNVEV (reference sequence). The CDR3 has 13 amino acids. The CDR3: CASSSWTGVEAFF. The DNA for the CDR3 is TGTGCCAGCAGTTCCTGGACAGGGGTTGAAGCTTTCTTT.

This clone is classed as medium-sized (0.01 to 0.1%). The chain has TRBV6-1 and TRBJ1-4, with D perhaps TRBD1 (5 bases). This CDR3 region has 16 residues. Trimming took 2 bases from V and 8 from J, leaving 18 bases between them. In germline, CDR1 is MNHNS, CDR2 SASEGT. This CDR3 is CASSERVRAVREKLFF. The DNA of the CDR3 is TGTGCCAGCAGTGAAAGAGTCAGGGCGGTCAGAGAAAAACTGTTTTTT.

The chain carries TRBV4-2 and TRBJ2-7, with a possible D match to TRBD2 (5 bases). The CDR3 sequence is 13 residues long. V dropped 1 base and J dropped 3 bases, with 7 bases sitting between them. Germline-derived CDR1 and CDR2 are LGHNA and YNFKEQ. CDR3 region: CASSQARGYEQYF. Here the CDR3 DNA reads TGTGCCAGCAGCCAAGCCCGGGGCTACGAGCAGTACTTC.

V gene TRBV2 combines with J gene TRBJ1-6; D is undetermined. Germline-derived CDR1 and CDR2 are SNHLY and FYNNEI. V lost 8 bases to trimming and J lost 1 base, with 9 bases between them. The CDR3 has 14 residues. The CDR3 DNA follows: TGTGCCAGCGGACGGGATTCCTATAATTCACCCCTCCACTTT. The encoded protein is CASGRDSYNSPLHF.

This chain uses TRBV29-1 with TRBJ2-3, with a tentative D call TRBD1 (7 bases). V was shortened by 3 bases and J by 2 bases, with 9 bases between the two germline ends. The CDR3 runs 13 residues. Germline V gene sequence: CDR1 SQVTM, CDR2 ANQGSEA. The CDR3 sequence: CSVDRGATDTQYF. For the CDR3, the DNA is TGCAGCGTTGACAGGGGGGCCACAGATACGCAGTATTTT.